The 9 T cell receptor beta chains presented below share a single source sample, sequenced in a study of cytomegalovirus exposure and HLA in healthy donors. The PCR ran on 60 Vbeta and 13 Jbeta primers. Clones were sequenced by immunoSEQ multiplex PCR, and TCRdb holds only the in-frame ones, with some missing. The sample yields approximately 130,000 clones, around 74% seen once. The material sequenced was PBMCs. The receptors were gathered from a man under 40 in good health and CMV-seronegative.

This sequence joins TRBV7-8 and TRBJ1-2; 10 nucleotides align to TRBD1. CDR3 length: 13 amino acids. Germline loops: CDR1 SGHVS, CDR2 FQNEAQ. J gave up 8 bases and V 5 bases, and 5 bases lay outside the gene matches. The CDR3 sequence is CASSKGQGRGYTF. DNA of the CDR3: TGTGCCAGCAGCAAGGGACAGGGGAGAGGCTACACCTTC.

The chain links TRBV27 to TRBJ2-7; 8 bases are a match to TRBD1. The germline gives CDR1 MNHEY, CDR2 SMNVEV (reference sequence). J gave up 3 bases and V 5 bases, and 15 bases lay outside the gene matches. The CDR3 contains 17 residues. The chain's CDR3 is CASSRALDRGPNYEQYF. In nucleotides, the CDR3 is TGTGCCAGCAGTCGGGCTTTAGACAGGGGACCTAACTACGAGCAGTACTTC.

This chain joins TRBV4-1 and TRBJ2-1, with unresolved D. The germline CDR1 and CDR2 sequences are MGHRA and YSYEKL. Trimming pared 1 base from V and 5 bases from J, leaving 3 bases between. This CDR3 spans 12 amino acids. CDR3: CASSQVDNEQFF. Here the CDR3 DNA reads TGCGCCAGCAGCCAAGTAGACAATGAGCAGTTCTTC.

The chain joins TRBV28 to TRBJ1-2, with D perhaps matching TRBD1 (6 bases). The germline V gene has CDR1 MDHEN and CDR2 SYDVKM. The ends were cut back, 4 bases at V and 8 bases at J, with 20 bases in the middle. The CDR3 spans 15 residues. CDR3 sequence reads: CASSSLQGWSRGYTF. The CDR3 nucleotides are TGTGCCAGCAGTTCCCTACAGGGATGGTCTCGGGGCTACACCTTC.

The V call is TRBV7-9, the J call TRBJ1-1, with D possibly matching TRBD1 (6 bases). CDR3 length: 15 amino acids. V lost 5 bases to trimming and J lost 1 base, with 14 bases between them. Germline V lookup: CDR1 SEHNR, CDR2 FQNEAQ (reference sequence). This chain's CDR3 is CASSPSGTTNTEAFF. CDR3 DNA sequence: TGTGCCAGCAGCCCATCCGGGACAACGAACACTGAAGCTTTCTTT.

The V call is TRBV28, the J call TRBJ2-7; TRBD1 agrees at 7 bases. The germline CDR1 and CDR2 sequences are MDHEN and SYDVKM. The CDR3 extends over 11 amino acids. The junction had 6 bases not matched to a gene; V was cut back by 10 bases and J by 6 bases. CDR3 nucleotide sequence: TGTGCCACACAGGGGATACTCGAGCAGTACTTC. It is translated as CATQGILEQYF.

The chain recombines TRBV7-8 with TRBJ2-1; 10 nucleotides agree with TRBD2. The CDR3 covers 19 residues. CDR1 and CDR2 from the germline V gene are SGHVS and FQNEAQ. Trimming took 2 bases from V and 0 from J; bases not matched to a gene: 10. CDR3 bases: TGTGCCAGCAGCTTACCCCCGACTAGCGGGTTCAGCTCCTACAATGAGCAGTTCTTC. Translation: CASSLPPTSGFSSYNEQFF.

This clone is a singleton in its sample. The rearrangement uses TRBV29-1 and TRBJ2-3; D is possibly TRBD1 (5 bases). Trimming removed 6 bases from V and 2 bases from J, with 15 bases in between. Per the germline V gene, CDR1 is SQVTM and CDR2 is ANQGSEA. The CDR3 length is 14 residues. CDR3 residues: CSVGRAYSTDTQYF. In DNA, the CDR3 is TGCAGCGTGGGCAGGGCATATTCCACAGATACGCAGTATTTT.

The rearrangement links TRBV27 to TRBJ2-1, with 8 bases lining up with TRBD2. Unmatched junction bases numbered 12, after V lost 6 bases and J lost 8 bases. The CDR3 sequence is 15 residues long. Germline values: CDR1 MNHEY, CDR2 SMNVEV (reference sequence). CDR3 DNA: TGTGCCAGCAGCCCTCAGGCGGGAGGTCACCATGAGCAGTTCTTC. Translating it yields CASSPQAGGHHEQFF.